This entry lists 4 T cell receptor beta chains sequenced from one sample in a study of blood T cell repertoires in COVID-19. Clones were read by immunoSEQ multiplex PCR, and TCRdb kept only the in-frame ones, dropping some. This sample has around 170,000 clones; roughly 88% occur once, and the top ten carry roughly 9%. Specimen: PBMCs or T cells enriched from blood (not recorded which). These TCRs come from a woman under 30 who had recovered from COVID-19.

The J gene is TRBJ1-2, the V gene TRBV4-2; D ambiguous. V lost 1 base and J lost 4, with 7 bases in between. Germline V CDR1 and CDR2: LGHNA, YNFKEQ. The CDR3 totals 13 residues. The CDR3, as DNA: TGTGCCAGCAGCCAAGGAACCAGCTATGGCTACACCTTC. This encodes CASSQGTSYGYTF.

This clone was counted between two and nine times. The chain recombines TRBV13 with TRBJ2-3; 15 bases map to TRBD2. The germline V gene encodes CDR1 PRHDT and CDR2 FYEKMQ (reference sequence). There are 18 residues in the CDR3. With 4 bases clipped from V and 4 bases from J, the junction kept 9 bases outside the gene matches. The CDR3 region has the DNA TGTGCCAGCAGCTCATCCGGACTAGCGGGAGGGAGGGCAGATACGCAGTATTTT. This gives the protein CASSSSGLAGGRADTQYF. Drawing the rest from reference TRBV13 and TRBJ2-3, the complete variable domain is AAGVIQSPRHLIKEKRETATLKCYPIPRHDTVYWYQQGPGQDPQFLISFYEKMQSDKGSIPDRFSAQQFSDYHSELNMSSLELGDSALYFCASSSSGLAGGRADTQYFGPGTRLTVL.

The chain joins TRBV20-1 to TRBJ1-4; D gene ambiguous. CDR1 is DFQATT, CDR2 SNEGSKA, per germline (reference sequence). The CDR3 loop spans 11 amino acids. The V end lost 0 bases, the J end lost 7 bases, and 3 bases lay between the germline ends. The CDR3 loop is CSARDLEKLFF. CDR3 nucleotide sequence: TGCAGTGCTAGAGATCTTGAAAAACTGTTTTTT.

This chain connects TRBV4-1 to TRBJ2-5, with D perhaps matching TRBD2 (7 bases). This CDR3 spans 16 amino acids. V was cut by 3 bases and J by 5 bases, with 19 bases left in between. The V gene's germline CDR1 is MGHRA and CDR2 YSYEKL. The chain's CDR3 is CASSQGGAGIKETQYF. Here the CDR3 DNA reads TGCGCCAGCAGCCAGGGGGGGGCGGGAATTAAGGAGACCCAGTACTTC.